One and the same sample provided the 6 T cell receptor beta chains below, sequenced in a study of STAT5B mutations in CD4+ large granular lymphocyte leukemia. Using immunoSEQ multiplex PCR, the repertoire was profiled, and TCRdb retains in-frame clones only, with some absent. Altogether about 30,000 clones are present, 78% being singletons, with the ten largest covering 2% to 3%. The sequencing sample was made of CD4+ T cells from blood buffy coats. The origin of the receptors is a human donor in good health.

The chain employs TRBV10-2 and TRBJ2-7; 7 nucleotides match TRBD2. Per germline, CDR1 WSHSY and CDR2 SAAADI. The trim removed 7 bases at V and 3 bases at J, leaving 18 bases unmatched. This CDR3 spans 17 amino acids. CDR3 bases: TGCGCCAGCACCGGAGCAGGGAGCGGGAAAATTAGCTACGAGCAGTACTTC. It encodes CASTGAGSGKISYEQYF.

The J gene is TRBJ1-1, the V gene TRBV6-5; D perhaps matches TRBD1 (6 bases). Looked up from germline, CDR1 is MNHEY and CDR2 is SVGAGI. Trimming stripped 2 bases from V and 4 bases from J, with 14 bases between. CDR3 size: 15 residues. CDR3 region: CASSYGGLRGTEAFF. CDR3 in DNA: TGTGCCAGCAGTTACGGGGGCCTCCGGGGCACTGAAGCTTTCTTT.

The chain joins TRBV11-3 to TRBJ1-1; D call uncertain. V was clipped by 0 bases and J by 5 bases, with 7 bases between them. This CDR3 is 13 amino acids long. Germline CDR1 reads SGHNT; CDR2 reads YENEEA. CDR3 residues: CASSLEGRTEAFF. As DNA, the CDR3 is TGTGCCAGCAGCTTAGAGGGTAGGACTGAAGCTTTCTTT.

The chain has TRBV30 and TRBJ1-6; D call uncertain. V was pared by 1 base and J by 0 bases, with 7 bases between. CDR3 length equals 15 residues. Germline CDR1 reads GTSNPN; CDR2 reads SVGIG (reference sequence). CDR3 bases: TGTGCCTGGAGTGCGAAGGGCTCCTATAATTCACCCCTCCACTTT. Protein: CAWSAKGSYNSPLHF. The whole variable domain, remainder taken from reference TRBV30 and TRBJ1-6, is SQTIHQWPATLVQPVGSPLSLECTVEGTSNPNLYWYRQAAGRGLQLLFYSVGIGQISSEVPQNLSASRPQDRQFILSSKKLLLSDSGFYLCAWSAKGSYNSPLHFGNGTRLTVT.

The rearrangement links TRBV18 to TRBJ2-7; D may match TRBD1 or TRBD2 (7 bases each). V was cut by 6 bases and J by 4 bases, with 31 bases left in between. The germline V gene encodes CDR1 KGHSH and CDR2 LQKENI. This CDR3 is built from 19 residues. The CDR3 loop reads CASSRTGARSGGSAYEQYF. CDR3 nucleotides: TGTGCCAGCTCGCGTACAGGGGCCCGGAGTGGCGGGAGTGCATACGAGCAGTACTTC.

The rearrangement links TRBV10-1 to TRBJ2-5, with D possibly TRBD2 on 6 matching bases. Matching the DNA end better, TRBJ2-7 makes the J call doubtful. CDR1 WNHNN and CDR2 SYGVQD come from the germline V gene (reference sequence). There are 14 residues in the CDR3. The CDR3: CASSLTIAVYEQYF. For the CDR3, the DNA is TGCGCCAGCAGCCTGACAATAGCGGTCTACGAGCAGTACTTC.